Below, 21 T cell receptor beta chains from the same sample are listed, as sequenced in a study of cytomegalovirus exposure and HLA in healthy donors. Researchers ran the PCR with 60 Vbeta and 13 Jbeta primers. Data came from immunoSEQ multiplex PCR; TCRdb stores just in-frame clones and leaves some out. The sample gives about 87,000 clones, 7.5% to 8.5% of which show up once; about 2.3% is in the top ten. Sequencing was carried out using PBMCs. The receptors stem from a man between 45 and 60 years old in good health and CMV-seronegative.

The rearrangement joins TRBV7-8 to TRBJ2-2, with TRBD1 as a possible D gene (6 bases). This CDR3 is 16 amino acids long. The germline V and J ends were trimmed by 5 bases and 5 bases, with 18 bases remaining between them. Germline V CDR1 and CDR2: SGHVS, FQNEAQ. The DNA for the CDR3 is TGTGCCAGCAGCCCTAGGGCAGGGGTAGAGACCGGGGAGCTGTTTTTT. Translating gives CASSPRAGVETGELFF.

The gene calls are TRBV2 and TRBJ1-3, with D unresolved. Trimming left V 4 bases short and J 4 bases short, with 14 bases between. This CDR3 comprises 15 residues. In germline, CDR1 is SNHLY, CDR2 FYNNEI. The CDR3 region is CASSVGFSRGNTIYF. In nucleotides, the CDR3 is TGTGCCAGCAGTGTTGGCTTCTCGAGGGGAAACACCATATATTTT.

The chain combines TRBV30 with TRBJ2-3; a possible D gene is TRBD1 (6 bases). In germline, CDR1 is GTSNPN, CDR2 SVGIG (reference sequence). The CDR3 is 13 residues long. The CDR3 region is CASKGQLRNTQYF. The CDR3 nucleotides read TGTGCATCTAAAGGACAGCTTAGGAATACGCAGTATTTT.

In the case of this clone: Other DNA sequences in the sample encode the same CDR3. The chain is built from TRBV6-4 and TRBJ2-3; 11 bases map to TRBD2. Germline V gene lookup returns CDR1 MRHNA and CDR2 SNTAGT. There are 15 residues in the CDR3. V gave up 0 bases and J gave up 6 bases; unmatched junction bases: 2. CDR3 in amino acids: CASSDSSGGADTQYF. In DNA, the CDR3 is TGTGCCAGCAGTGACTCTAGCGGGGGGGCCGATACGCAGTATTTT.

There are a few counts of this clone. The chain couples TRBV7-2 to TRBJ1-4; a possible D gene is TRBD1 (6 bases). V dropped 2 bases and J dropped 7 bases, with 11 bases sitting between them. The CDR3 is 14 amino acids. Per germline, CDR1 SGHTA and CDR2 FQGNSA. This CDR3 reads CASSLLQGSEKLFF. The CDR3 nucleotides are TGTGCCAGCAGCTTATTGCAGGGGAGTGAAAAACTGTTTTTT. Supplemented by reference TRBV7-2 and TRBJ1-4, the full variable domain reads GAGVSQSPSNKVTEKGKDVELRCDPISGHTALYWYRQSLGQGLEFLIYFQGNSAPDKSGLPSDRFSAERTGGSVSTLTIQRTQQEDSAVYLCASSLLQGSEKLFFGSGTQLSVL.

The rearrangement uses TRBV7-2 and TRBJ1-1; D uncertain. Per germline, CDR1 SGHTA and CDR2 FQGNSA. CDR3 size: 14 residues. Trimming took off 1 base at V and 6 bases at J, with 12 bases between the two ends. CDR3 nucleotide sequence: TGTGCCAGCAGCTTAGAATCGGCCCAGGCTGAAGCTTTCTTT. This gives the protein CASSLESAQAEAFF.

This sequence joins TRBV6-1 and TRBJ1-5, with TRBD1 matching 7 bases. Per germline, CDR1 MNHNS and CDR2 SASEGT. Trimming took 5 bases from V and 4 from J; bases not matched to a gene: 8. This CDR3 spans 15 amino acids. This chain's CDR3 is CASSRQGEGNQPQHF. The CDR3 region has the DNA TGTGCCAGCAGTCGACAGGGAGAGGGGAATCAGCCCCAGCATTTT.

This clone was observed a few times. This chain connects TRBV28 to TRBJ1-1, with D maybe TRBD1 (6 bases). Per germline, CDR1 MDHEN and CDR2 SYDVKM. V was cut by 6 bases and J by 2 bases, with 16 bases left in between. This CDR3 contains 15 residues. CDR3: CASSSPGTPNTEAFF. The CDR3 bases are TGTGCCAGCAGCTCGCCTGGGACACCAAACACTGAAGCTTTCTTT.

This clone appeared a few times. The chain uses TRBV5-1 and TRBJ1-6, with D possibly TRBD1 on 6 matching bases. This CDR3 contains 15 residues. V was pared by 0 bases and J by 7 bases, with 11 bases between. CDR1 is SGHRS, CDR2 YFSETQ, per germline. In DNA, the CDR3 is TGCGCCAGCAGCTTGGCCGGGACACGGAATTCACCCCTCCACTTT. This codes for CASSLAGTRNSPLHF.

The chain recombines TRBV15 with TRBJ1-6; 8 nucleotides match TRBD1. V trimming: 5 bases; J trimming: 10 bases; junction bases outside the gene matches: 19. Germline V gene lookup returns CDR1 LNHNV and CDR2 YYDKDF (reference sequence). The CDR3 has 18 residues. The CDR3 here is CATSLTRTRGRRGSPLHF. As DNA, the CDR3 is TGTGCCACCAGCTTAACCCGGACCAGGGGGCGAAGAGGGTCACCCCTCCACTTT.

There are a few counts of this clone. The genes are TRBV19 and TRBJ2-7; TRBD1 might be the D (6 bases). Trimming stripped 5 bases from V and 0 bases from J, with 8 bases between. This CDR3 has 13 amino acids. Germline CDR1 reads LNHDA; CDR2 reads SQIVND (reference sequence). The CDR3 spells CASSRQDSYEQYF. The CDR3 coding sequence is TGTGCCAGTAGTCGACAGGACTCCTACGAGCAGTACTTC.

V gene TRBV28 combines with J gene TRBJ1-2; 10 nucleotides match TRBD1. Germline V gives CDR1 MDHEN, CDR2 SYDVKM. This CDR3 spans 15 amino acids. V shed 6 bases, J shed 4 bases, and the junction held 8 bases outside the gene matches. This chain's CDR3 is CASRHRTGGFYGYTF. Here the CDR3 DNA reads TGTGCCAGCAGACACAGGACAGGGGGGTTCTATGGCTACACCTTC.

J is TRBJ2-3 and V is TRBV7-9; possibly TRBD1 for D (6 bases). This CDR3 has 14 residues. Germline CDR1 is SEHNR and CDR2 is FQNEAQ (reference sequence). The V gene lost 5 bases and the J gene lost 0 bases, with 9 bases spanning the gap. The CDR3 here is CASSPRGSTDTQYF. The CDR3 DNA reads as TGTGCCAGCAGCCCTAGGGGGAGCACAGATACGCAGTATTTT.

This clone was observed a handful of times. This chain uses TRBV5-3 with TRBJ1-6, with D unclear. TRBV5-3 is reported as an ORF; its role is uncertain. V lost 5 bases and J 0 bases, leaving 12 bases between the germline ends. CDR3 size: 16 residues. The CDR3 sequence is CARRPSGSSYNSPLHF. In DNA, the CDR3 is TGTGCCAGAAGACCAAGCGGGAGCTCCTATAATTCACCCCTCCACTTT.

The sample holds a few counts of this clone. The rearrangement links TRBV11-3 to TRBJ2-2; D is ambiguous. Trimming pared 5 bases from V and 4 bases from J, leaving 17 bases between. There are 16 residues in the CDR3. Germline CDR1 reads SGHNT; CDR2 reads YENEEA. The CDR3 is CASSPLGPSPTGELFF. CDR3 sequence (DNA): TGTGCCAGCAGCCCCCTAGGCCCTTCACCCACCGGGGAGCTGTTTTTT.

The sample holds a few counts of this clone. This chain connects TRBV7-9 to TRBJ2-1; D is undetermined. Germline V gene lookup returns CDR1 SEHNR and CDR2 FQNEAQ (reference sequence). Trimming removed 10 bases from V and 0 bases from J, with 10 bases in between. The length of the CDR3 is 13 residues. This chain's CDR3 is CATPPSSYNEQFF. CDR3 DNA: TGTGCCACTCCTCCGAGCTCCTACAATGAGCAGTTCTTC.

This clone was found a few times. The gene calls are TRBV5-1 and TRBJ2-3, with a weak D call TRBD2 (5 bases). Germline values: CDR1 SGHRS, CDR2 YFSETQ. The CDR3 contains 15 residues. V was shortened by 0 bases and J by 5 bases, with 13 bases between the two germline ends. CDR3 DNA sequence: TGCGCCAGCAGCTTGGGTCAGGTCGGGGTAGATACGCAGTATTTT. Translated, it gives CASSLGQVGVDTQYF.

On this clone: A read error may account for a junction end that differs from germline. DNA of the CDR3: TGCGCCAGCAGCTTGGGGGAGGGCCGTATGAACTTC. Translating gives CASSLGEGRMNF. The V and J genes are TRBV5-1 and TRBJ2-7, with 7 bases lining up with TRBD2. The germline V gene has CDR1 SGHRS and CDR2 YFSETQ. The CDR3 contains 12 residues. Using reference TRBV5-1 and TRBJ2-7 for the parts outside the CDR3, the full variable domain is KAGVTQTPRYLIKTRGQQVTLSCSPISGHRSVSWYQQTPGQGLQFLFEYFSETQRNKGNFPGRFSGRQFSNSRSEMNVSTLELGDSALYLCASSLGEGRMNFGPGTRLTVT.

Comments on this clone: Other DNA sequences in this sample translate to the same CDR3. The CDR3 DNA sequence: TGTGCCAGCAGACCAACAGGGGTCTATGGCTACACCTTC. It translates to CASRPTGVYGYTF. The chain is built from TRBV28 and TRBJ1-2, with 7 bases identical to TRBD1. With V trimmed by 6 bases and J by 4 bases, 5 bases remained unmatched. Germline V gives CDR1 MDHEN, CDR2 SYDVKM. CDR3 length: 13 residues.

V usage is TRBV28 and J usage is TRBJ1-5; a weak D match, TRBD1 (5 bases). Looked up from germline, CDR1 is MDHEN and CDR2 is SYDVKM. The V gene lost 6 bases and the J gene lost 2 bases, with 11 bases spanning the gap. This CDR3 comprises 14 residues. DNA of the CDR3: TGTGCCAGCAGACTCACGGGGGGCAATCAGCCCCAGCATTTT. This codes for CASRLTGGNQPQHF.

Only a few counts were recorded for this clone. J is TRBJ1-4 and V is TRBV28, with D unclear. Germline lookup yields CDR1 MDHEN and CDR2 SYDVKM. The CDR3 length is 13 residues. The V and J ends lost 5 bases and 7 bases respectively, with 11 bases between them. In nucleotides, the CDR3 is TGTGCCAGCAGTCCCCCCCGGGGTGAAAAACTGTTTTTT. Translating it yields CASSPPRGEKLFF.